This T cell receptor beta chain was found in a study of CD8 T cells in Susac syndrome. An amount of RNA that ranged from about 0.45 to 1 ug was reverse transcribed with random hexamers. An immunoSEQ multiplex PCR amplified TCR beta CDR3 over 54 Vbeta and 13 Jbeta. Each CDR3 protein is one row after TCRdb ran MiXCR on the immunoSEQ multiplex PCR reads. Among 150,000 to 200,000 distinct CDR3 sequences, approximately 94% were seen once, and the ten largest hold about 0.1%. The J segment lost 6 bases and the V segment lost 6 bases, leaving 4 bases of the junction unmatched. The CDR3 is 12 residues long. CDR1 is DFQATT, CDR2 SNEGSKA, per germline (reference sequence).

Source material: CD4+ T cells from PBMCs. The TCR was taken from a human donor in good health. V is TRBV20-1 and J is TRBJ2-1; 8 positions agree with TRBD2. The CDR3 protein is CSAWTSTNEQFF. The CDR3 DNA sequence: TGCAGTGCCTGGACTAGCACCAATGAGCAGTTCTTC.